This T cell receptor beta chain derives from a study of CD8+ T cells in alopecia areata. Unmatched junction bases numbered 7, after V lost 0 bases and J lost 8 bases. CDR1 and CDR2 (germline): LGHNA, YSLEER. The length of the CDR3 is 15 residues. Individuals with alopecia areata gave both lesional scalp punch biopsies and peripheral blood for collection. It was from PBMCs that CD4+ and CD8+ T cells were sorted. Isolated RNA was reverse transcribed into cDNA used as the sequencing template. The table came from immunoSEQ multiplex PCR; TCRdb's copy has only in-frame clones and leaves some out. The repertoire holds 110,000 or so clones, with around two fifths as singletons. General study points: Lesional scalp exceeded normal scalp in clonality, especially in alopecia totalis/universalis. Sharing of TCRs across patients appeared less clear than in mice, possibly for HLA-related reasons.

The table lists this clone with a few counts. The antigen remains unidentified. The clonotype originates from a human donor with alopecia areata. The sequencing sample was made of CD4+ T cells sorted from blood. V gene TRBV4-3 combines with J gene TRBJ2-3; 8 bases map to TRBD2. The CDR3 loop is CASSQEVSGSATQYF. The CDR3 nucleotides read TGCGCCAGCAGCCAAGAGGTCAGCGGGAGTGCTACGCAGTATTTT.